These 2 T cell receptor beta chains came from one sample sequenced in a study of naive and memory T cell subsets. Study conclusions and caveats: Naive repertoires, especially CD8, held a few larger clonotypes, possibly memory cells re-expressing CD45RA.

An equimolar mix of two oligonucleotides served as the beta constant-region primer for TRBC1 and TRBC2. Nested alpha and beta constant-region primers with the SP2 primer drove four PCR rounds on ligated cDNA. One entry per CDR3 protein, called by TCRdb with MiXCR from the UMI-ligation and nested PCR reads. Of approximately 140,000 distinct CDR3 sequences listed, approximately 24% are singletons. No antigen has been identified for these receptors. The sample comprised naive CD4+ T cells from blood. Source of these receptors: a human donor in good health.

This clonotype has just a few counts. This chain uses TRBV4-3 with TRBJ2-2, with 15 bases matching TRBD2. V lost 4 bases, J lost 7 bases, and 16 bases stayed unmatched. CDR1 and CDR2 from the germline V gene are LGHNA and YSLEER. The CDR3 contains 20 residues. The CDR3: CASSRIKTGLAGGLGGELFF. DNA for the CDR3: TGCGCCAGCAGCCGGATAAAGACGGGACTAGCGGGAGGTCTTGGCGGGGAGCTGTTTTTT.

The chain is built from TRBV28 and TRBJ2-1; 11 bases map to TRBD2. This CDR3 is 16 amino acids long. Germline V CDR1 and CDR2: MDHEN, SYDVKM. With 5 bases clipped from V and 3 bases from J, the junction kept 6 bases outside the gene matches. CDR3 amino acids: CASSARLAGHYNEQFF. The CDR3 nucleotides read TGTGCCAGCAGTGCTAGACTAGCGGGGCACTACAATGAGCAGTTCTTC. Based on the CDR3 plus reference TRBV28 and TRBJ2-1, the full variable domain is DVKVTQSSRYLVKRTGEKVFLECVQDMDHENMFWYRQDPGLGLRLIYFSYDVKMKEKGDIPEGYSVSREKKERFSLILESASTNQTSMYLCASSARLAGHYNEQFFGPGTRLTVL.